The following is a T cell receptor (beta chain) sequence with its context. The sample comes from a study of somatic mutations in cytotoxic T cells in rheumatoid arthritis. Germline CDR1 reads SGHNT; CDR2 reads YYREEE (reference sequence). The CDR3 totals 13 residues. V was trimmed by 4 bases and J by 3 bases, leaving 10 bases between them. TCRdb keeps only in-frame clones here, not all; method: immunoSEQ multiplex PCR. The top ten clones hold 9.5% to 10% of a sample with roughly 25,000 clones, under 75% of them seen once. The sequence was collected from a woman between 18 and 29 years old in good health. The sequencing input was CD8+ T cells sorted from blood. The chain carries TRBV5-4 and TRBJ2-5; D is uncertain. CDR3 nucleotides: TGTGCCAGCAGCCCCCCCGAGGAAGAGACCCAGTACTTC. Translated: CASSPPEEETQYF.